These 15 T cell receptor beta chains originate from one sample sequenced in a study of T cells of healthy individuals. A single record per CDR3 protein comes from TCRdb applying MiXCR to the 5' RACE reads. The repertoire has around 100,000 distinct CDR3 sequences, 15% to 20% of them found once; the top ten carry 6.2%. The receptors were sampled from a human donor in good health.

This rearrangement joins TRBV19 to TRBJ2-1, with a possible D match to TRBD2 (7 bases). Germline-derived CDR1 and CDR2 are LNHDA and SQIVND (reference sequence). The CDR3 spans 13 residues. Between the trimmed V and J ends, which lost 5 bases and 8 bases, there was a span of 13 bases. The CDR3 here is CASSHEGGDEQFF. CDR3 nucleotides: TGTGCCAGTAGTCATGAGGGGGGGGATGAGCAGTTCTTC.

With regard to this clonotype: The junction and the germline gene differ at one end; a read error may be behind it. CDR3 loop: CVSSRQMGTEAFF. Written as DNA, the CDR3 is TGCGTCAGCAGCCGACAGATGGGGACTGAAGCTTTCTTT. The V gene is TRBV4-3, the J gene TRBJ1-1; tentatively, D is TRBD1 (5 bases). This CDR3 contains 13 residues. Germline V CDR1 and CDR2: LGHNA, YSLEER.

The chain is built from TRBV6-2 or TRBV6-3 and TRBJ1-4; D remains unclear. The CDR3 spans 13 residues. V was shortened by 6 bases and J by 6 bases, with 11 bases between the two germline ends. Germline-derived CDR1 and CDR2 are MNHEY and SVGEGT. The CDR3 here is CASSTVPDEKLFF. As DNA, the CDR3 is TGTGCCAGCAGCACCGTCCCTGATGAAAAACTGTTTTTT.

This chain connects TRBV7-9 to TRBJ2-1, with 7 positions matching TRBD2. Germline values: CDR1 SEHNR, CDR2 FQNEAQ (reference sequence). The CDR3 totals 11 residues. V shed 1 base and J 14 bases; nucleotides not matched to a gene: 2. The CDR3 sequence is CASSLGDYEFF. The DNA for the CDR3 is TGTGCCAGCAGCTTAGGGGACTACGAGTTCTTC.

CDR3 nucleotides: TGCAGTGCTAGTCCTCTAGCGGGGAGGATCGATACGCAGTATTTT. Its protein is CSASPLAGRIDTQYF. V and J are TRBV20-1 and TRBJ2-3, with 9 bases lining up with TRBD2. Unmatched junction bases numbered 10, after V lost 3 bases and J lost 6 bases. Germline CDR1 is DFQATT and CDR2 is SNEGSKA (reference sequence). The CDR3 has 15 amino acids.

The sample holds a few counts of this clonotype. In nucleotides, the CDR3 is TGTGCCAGCACCCCCCAGAGACTCTCCACAGATACGCAGTATTTT. Its protein product is CASTPQRLSTDTQYF. The rearrangement links TRBV28 to TRBJ2-3; no clear D. Germline CDR1 reads MDHEN; CDR2 reads SYDVKM. CDR3 size: 15 residues. Trimming stripped 7 bases from V and 2 bases from J, with 16 bases between.

This clonotype was detected a few times. The chain links TRBV10-3 to TRBJ2-1; D might be TRBD1 or TRBD2, each matching 5 bases. CDR1 is ENHRY, CDR2 SYGVKD, per germline. Trimming took off 0 bases at V and 2 bases at J, with 14 bases between the two ends. The CDR3 totals 17 residues. CDR3: CAISESNSRGPYNEQFF. The CDR3 DNA reads TGTGCCATCAGTGAGTCGAATTCTCGGGGCCCCTACAATGAGCAGTTCTTC.

This clonotype appeared a few times. The CDR3 nucleotides are TGTGCCAGCAGCTTTTCAACGAACACTGAAGCTTTCTTT. It translates to CASSFSTNTEAFF. V usage is TRBV7-9 and J usage is TRBJ1-1; D remains unclear. Deletions cut 3 bases from V and 1 base from J, with 6 bases between. Per germline, CDR1 SEHNR and CDR2 FQNEAQ (reference sequence). The CDR3 runs to 13 residues.

This clonotype was recorded a few times. The V call is TRBV28, the J call TRBJ2-7; tentatively, D is TRBD1 or TRBD2 (5 bases each). The CDR3 spans 17 residues. V was pared by 2 bases and J by 0 bases, with 17 bases between. Germline V gene sequence: CDR1 MDHEN, CDR2 SYDVKM. CDR3 bases: TGTGCCAGCAGTTTAAAGGTCGGGGACGCCGTCTCCTACGAGCAGTACTTC. It encodes CASSLKVGDAVSYEQYF.

There are a few counts of this clonotype. The chain uses TRBV24-1 and TRBJ2-2; 8 positions match TRBD1. The CDR3 has 17 amino acids. The V segment lost 2 bases and the J segment 4 bases; nucleotides outside the gene matches: 8. The germline V gene has CDR1 KGHDR and CDR2 SFDVKD. CDR3 sequence reads: CATSDSPGQATTGELFF. The DNA for the CDR3 is TGTGCCACCAGTGATTCGCCGGGACAGGCGACCACCGGGGAGCTGTTTTTT.

This clonotype came up many times. The CDR3 DNA is TGCAGCCCTTTTGGCCAAGAGACCCAGTACTTC. This translates into CSPFGQETQYF. The rearrangement uses TRBV20-1 and TRBJ2-5; D ambiguous. The germline V gene has CDR1 DFQATT and CDR2 SNEGSKA (reference sequence). This CDR3 region has 11 residues.

This clonotype was recorded many times. CDR3 protein: CASSLGMGGPRRDTQYF. CDR3 nucleotide sequence: TGTGCCAGCAGCCTGGGTATGGGGGGCCCCCGGAGAGATACGCAGTATTTT. The chain carries TRBV7-2 and TRBJ2-3; possibly TRBD1 or TRBD2 for D (6 bases each). Germline loops: CDR1 SGHTA, CDR2 FQGNSA. Trimming left V 5 bases short and J 5 bases short, with 23 bases between. The CDR3 has 17 amino acids. Full variable domain (outside the CDR3, taken from reference TRBV7-2 and TRBJ2-3): GAGVSQSPSNKVTEKGKDVELRCDPISGHTALYWYRQSLGQGLEFLIYFQGNSAPDKSGLPSDRFSAERTGGSVSTLTIQRTQQEDSAVYLCASSLGMGGPRRDTQYFGPGTRLTVL.

This clonotype was counted ten times or more. This chain connects TRBV6-6 to TRBJ1-3; D is perhaps TRBD1 (6 bases). V gave up 8 bases and J gave up 5 bases, with 13 bases separating them. The CDR3 sequence is 13 residues long. In germline, CDR1 is MNHNY, CDR2 SVGAGI (reference sequence). The CDR3 coding sequence is TGTGCCAGCGGTCAGGGGAGTAGAAACACCATATATTTT. It specifies CASGQGSRNTIYF.

The rearrangement links TRBV12-3 or TRBV12-4 to TRBJ1-4; unclear D gene. V lost 5 bases and J lost 3, with 13 bases in between. The CDR3 covers 15 residues. The CDR3 region is CASSPTYTANEKLFF. CDR3 bases: TGTGCCAGCAGTCCCACCTATACGGCTAATGAAAAACTGTTTTTT.

V is TRBV5-1 and J is TRBJ1-6, with D possibly TRBD1 on 5 matching bases. Germline-derived CDR1 and CDR2 are SGHRS and YFSETQ. The length of the CDR3 is 16 residues. Trimming stripped 4 bases from V and 7 bases from J, with 18 bases between. CDR3 nucleotides: TGCGCCAGCAGCACAACCGGGACGATTAGAAATTCACCCCTCCACTTT. Its protein is CASSTTGTIRNSPLHF.